The clone carrying this T cell receptor (beta chain) appeared once. The data were taken from a study of blood T cell repertoires in COVID-19. In the original workflow: Amplification of reference gene primers was used by the study to estimate nucleated cell counts. Data came from immunoSEQ multiplex PCR; TCRdb stores just in-frame clones and leaves some out. That table is the source of V, J and clone size, and D and trimming were worked out from the DNA. The sample has hundreds of thousands of clones; just over 85% are singletons. J was trimmed by 4 bases and V by 3 bases; bases with no gene match: 8. Germline V gene lookup returns CDR1 LNHDA and CDR2 SQIVND (reference sequence). This CDR3 is 15 amino acids long.

This sequence joins TRBV19 and TRBJ1-1; 7 bases fit TRBD1. This receptor was identified in a woman aged 25-40 years with active or convalescent COVID-19. Material: peripheral blood. CDR3: CASSIGGQGGTEAFF. In DNA, the CDR3 is TGTGCCAGTAGTATCGGGGGCCAGGGGGGCACTGAAGCTTTCTTT. Together with reference TRBV19 and TRBJ1-1, the CDR3 gives the full variable domain: DGGITQSPKYLFRKEGQNVTLSCEQNLNHDAMYWYRQDPGQGLRLIYYSQIVNDFQKGDIAEGYSVSREKKESFPLTVTSAQKNPTAFYLCASSIGGQGGTEAFFGQGTRLTVV.